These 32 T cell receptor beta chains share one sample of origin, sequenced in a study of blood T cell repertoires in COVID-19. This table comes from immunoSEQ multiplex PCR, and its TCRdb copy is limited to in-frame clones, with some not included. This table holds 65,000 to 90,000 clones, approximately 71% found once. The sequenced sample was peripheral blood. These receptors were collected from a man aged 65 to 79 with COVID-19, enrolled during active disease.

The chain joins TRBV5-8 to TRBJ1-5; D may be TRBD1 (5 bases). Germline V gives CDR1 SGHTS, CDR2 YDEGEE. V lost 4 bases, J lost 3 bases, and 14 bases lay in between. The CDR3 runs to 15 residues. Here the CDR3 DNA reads TGTGCCAGCAGCGGGTGGGGGGGACCCAATCAGCCCCAGCATTTT. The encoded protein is CASSGWGGPNQPQHF.

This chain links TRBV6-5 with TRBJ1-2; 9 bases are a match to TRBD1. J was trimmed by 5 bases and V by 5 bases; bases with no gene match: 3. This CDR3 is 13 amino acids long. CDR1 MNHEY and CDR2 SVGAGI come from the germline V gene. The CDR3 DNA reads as TGTGCCAGCAGTACAGGGGGCGCTTATGGCTACACCTTC. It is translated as CASSTGGAYGYTF.

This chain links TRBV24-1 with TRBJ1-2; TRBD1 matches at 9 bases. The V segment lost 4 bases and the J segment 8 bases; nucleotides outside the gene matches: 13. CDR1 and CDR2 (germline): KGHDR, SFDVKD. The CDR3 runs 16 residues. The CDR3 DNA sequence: TGTGCCACCAGTGACTCCGGACAGGGGAGGAGTCTGGGCTACACCTTC. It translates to CATSDSGQGRSLGYTF.

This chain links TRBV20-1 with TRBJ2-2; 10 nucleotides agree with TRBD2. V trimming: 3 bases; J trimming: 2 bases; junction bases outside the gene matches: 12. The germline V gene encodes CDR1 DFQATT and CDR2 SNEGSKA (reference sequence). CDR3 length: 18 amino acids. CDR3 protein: CSASNPALAGLNTGELFF. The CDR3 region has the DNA TGCAGTGCTAGTAACCCCGCACTAGCGGGACTTAACACCGGGGAGCTGTTTTTT.

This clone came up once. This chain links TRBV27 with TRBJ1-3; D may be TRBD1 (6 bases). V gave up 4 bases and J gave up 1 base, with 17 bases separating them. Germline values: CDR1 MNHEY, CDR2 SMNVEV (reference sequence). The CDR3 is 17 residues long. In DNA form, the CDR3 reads TGTGCCAGCAGTTCACTCCCCCAGGGGTTGTCTGGAAACACCATATATTTT. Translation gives CASSSLPQGLSGNTIYF.

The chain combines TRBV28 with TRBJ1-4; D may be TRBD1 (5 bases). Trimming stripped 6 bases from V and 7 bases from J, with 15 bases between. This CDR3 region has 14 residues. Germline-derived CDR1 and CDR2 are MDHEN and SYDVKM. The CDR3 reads CASSPGDIREKLFF. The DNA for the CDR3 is TGTGCCAGCAGCCCGGGGGATATACGTGAAAAACTGTTTTTT. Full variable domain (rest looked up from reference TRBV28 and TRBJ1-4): DVKVTQSSRYLVKRTGEKVFLECVQDMDHENMFWYRQDPGLGLRLIYFSYDVKMKEKGDIPEGYSVSREKKERFSLILESASTNQTSMYLCASSPGDIREKLFFGSGTQLSVL.

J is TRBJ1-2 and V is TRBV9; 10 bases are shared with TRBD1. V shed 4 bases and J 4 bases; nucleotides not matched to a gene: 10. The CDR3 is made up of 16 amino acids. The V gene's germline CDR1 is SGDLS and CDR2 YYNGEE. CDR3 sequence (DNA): TGTGCCAGCAGCAAAACCGGGACAGGGGATTCCTATGGCTACACCTTC. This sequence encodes CASSKTGTGDSYGYTF.

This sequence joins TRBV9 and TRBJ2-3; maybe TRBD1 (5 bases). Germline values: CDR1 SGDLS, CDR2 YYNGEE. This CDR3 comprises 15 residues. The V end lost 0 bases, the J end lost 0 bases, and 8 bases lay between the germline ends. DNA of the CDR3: TGTGCCAGCAGCGTAGAAGGGGCTAGCACAGATACGCAGTATTTT. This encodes CASSVEGASTDTQYF. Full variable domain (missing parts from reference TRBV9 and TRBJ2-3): DSGVTQTPKHLITATGQRVTLRCSPRSGDLSVYWYQQSLDQGLQFLIQYYNGEERAKGNILERFSAQQFPDLHSELNLSSLELGDSALYFCASSVEGASTDTQYFGPGTRLTVL.

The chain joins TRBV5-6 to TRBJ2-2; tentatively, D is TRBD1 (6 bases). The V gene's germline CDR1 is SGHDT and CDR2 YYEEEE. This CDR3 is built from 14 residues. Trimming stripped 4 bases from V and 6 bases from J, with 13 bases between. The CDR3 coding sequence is TGTGCCAGCAGCCTAATACAGGGTGCCGGGGAGCTGTTTTTT. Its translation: CASSLIQGAGELFF.

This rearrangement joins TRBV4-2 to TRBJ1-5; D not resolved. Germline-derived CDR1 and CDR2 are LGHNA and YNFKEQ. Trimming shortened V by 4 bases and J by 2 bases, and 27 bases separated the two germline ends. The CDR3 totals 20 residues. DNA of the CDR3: TGTGCCAGCAGCCCTAGCGGGTTTGAGGCGGGGAGGTCTGGCAATCAGCCCCAGCATTTT. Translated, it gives CASSPSGFEAGRSGNQPQHF.

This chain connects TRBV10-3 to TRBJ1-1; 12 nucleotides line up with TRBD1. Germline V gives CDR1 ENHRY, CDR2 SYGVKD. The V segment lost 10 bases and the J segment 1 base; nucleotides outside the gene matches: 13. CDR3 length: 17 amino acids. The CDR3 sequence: CATRDRGREEGNTEAFF. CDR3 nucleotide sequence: TGTGCCACCCGGGACAGGGGGCGCGAAGAGGGGAACACTGAAGCTTTCTTT.

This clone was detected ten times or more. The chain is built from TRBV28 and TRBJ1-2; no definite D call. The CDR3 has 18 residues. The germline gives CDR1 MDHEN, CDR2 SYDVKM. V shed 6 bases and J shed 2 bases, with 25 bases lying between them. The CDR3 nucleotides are TGTGCCAGCAGCTACCAACCCGGGTTACGGAGACGAAACTATGGCTACACCTTC. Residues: CASSYQPGLRRRNYGYTF.

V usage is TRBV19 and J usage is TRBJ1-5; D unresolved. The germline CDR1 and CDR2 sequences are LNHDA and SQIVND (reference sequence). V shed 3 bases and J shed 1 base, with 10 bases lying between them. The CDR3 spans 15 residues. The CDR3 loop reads CASSIPRESNQPQHF. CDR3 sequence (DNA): TGTGCCAGTAGTATCCCCCGGGAGAGCAATCAGCCCCAGCATTTT.

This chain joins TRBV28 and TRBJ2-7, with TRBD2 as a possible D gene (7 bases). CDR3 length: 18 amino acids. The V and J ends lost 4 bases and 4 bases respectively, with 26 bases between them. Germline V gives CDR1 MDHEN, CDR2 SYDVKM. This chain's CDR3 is CASSSRGGGPRIGYEQYF. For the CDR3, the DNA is TGTGCCAGCAGTTCCCGAGGGGGGGGTCCCCGAATTGGTTACGAGCAGTACTTC.

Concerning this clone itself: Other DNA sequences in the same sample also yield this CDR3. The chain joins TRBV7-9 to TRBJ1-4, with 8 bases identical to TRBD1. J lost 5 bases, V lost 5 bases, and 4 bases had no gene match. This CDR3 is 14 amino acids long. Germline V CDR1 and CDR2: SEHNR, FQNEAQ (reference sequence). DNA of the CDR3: TGTGCCAGCAGCCTAAGACAGGGGAATGAAAAACTGTTTTTT. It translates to CASSLRQGNEKLFF.

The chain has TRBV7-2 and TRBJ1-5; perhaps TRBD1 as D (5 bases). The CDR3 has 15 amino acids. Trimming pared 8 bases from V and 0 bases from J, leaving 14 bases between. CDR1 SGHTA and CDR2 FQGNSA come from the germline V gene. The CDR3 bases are TGTGCCAGCCGGCGGGACGGAAATAGCAATCAGCCCCAGCATTTT. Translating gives CASRRDGNSNQPQHF.

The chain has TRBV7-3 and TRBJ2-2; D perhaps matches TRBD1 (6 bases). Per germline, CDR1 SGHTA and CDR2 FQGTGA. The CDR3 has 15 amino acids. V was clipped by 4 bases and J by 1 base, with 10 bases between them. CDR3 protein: CASSSGTRNTGELFF. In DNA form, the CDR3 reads TGTGCCAGCAGCTCCGGGACACGGAACACCGGGGAGCTGTTTTTT.

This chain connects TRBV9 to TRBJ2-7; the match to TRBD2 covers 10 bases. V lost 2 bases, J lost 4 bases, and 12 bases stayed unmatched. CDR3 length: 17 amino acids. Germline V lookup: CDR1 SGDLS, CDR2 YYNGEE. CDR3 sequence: CASSVGLAGAIRYEQYF. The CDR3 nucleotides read TGTGCCAGCAGCGTGGGCCTAGCGGGAGCTATTAGGTACGAGCAGTACTTC.

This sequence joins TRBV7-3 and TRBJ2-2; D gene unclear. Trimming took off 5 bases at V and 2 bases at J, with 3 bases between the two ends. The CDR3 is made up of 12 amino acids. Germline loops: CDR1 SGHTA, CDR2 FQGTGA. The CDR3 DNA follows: TGTGCCAGCAGCCTAAACACCGGGGAGCTGTTTTTT. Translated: CASSLNTGELFF.

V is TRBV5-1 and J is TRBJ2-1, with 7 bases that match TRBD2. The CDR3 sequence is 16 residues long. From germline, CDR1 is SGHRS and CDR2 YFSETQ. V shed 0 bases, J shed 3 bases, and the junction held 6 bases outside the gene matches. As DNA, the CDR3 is TGCGCCAGCAGCTTGGACCCTAGCGGAAGCTACAATGAGCAGTTCTTC. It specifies CASSLDPSGSYNEQFF.

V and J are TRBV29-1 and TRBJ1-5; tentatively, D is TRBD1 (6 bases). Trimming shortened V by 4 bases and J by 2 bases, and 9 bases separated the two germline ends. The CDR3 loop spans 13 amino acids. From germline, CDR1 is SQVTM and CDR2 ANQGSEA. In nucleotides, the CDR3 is TGCAGCGTTGCGGGGGGGCGCAATCAGCCCCAGCATTTT. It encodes CSVAGGRNQPQHF.

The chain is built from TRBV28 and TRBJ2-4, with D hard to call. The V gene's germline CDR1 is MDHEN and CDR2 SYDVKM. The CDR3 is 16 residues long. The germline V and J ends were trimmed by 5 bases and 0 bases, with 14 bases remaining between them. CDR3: CASSQVKALAKNIQYF. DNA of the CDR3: TGTGCCAGCAGTCAGGTGAAGGCTTTAGCCAAAAACATTCAGTACTTC.

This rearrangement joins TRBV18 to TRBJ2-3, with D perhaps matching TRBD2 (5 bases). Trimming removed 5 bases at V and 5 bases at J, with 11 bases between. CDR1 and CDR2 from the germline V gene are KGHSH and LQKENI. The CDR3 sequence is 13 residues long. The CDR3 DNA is TGTGCCAGCTCATCGTTCGGAGGAGATACGCAGTATTTT. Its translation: CASSSFGGDTQYF.

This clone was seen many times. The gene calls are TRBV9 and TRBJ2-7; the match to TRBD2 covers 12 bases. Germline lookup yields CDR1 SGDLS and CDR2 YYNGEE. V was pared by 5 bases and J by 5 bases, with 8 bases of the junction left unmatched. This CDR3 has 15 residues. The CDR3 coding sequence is TGTGCCAGCAGTGGGAGACTAGCGGGAGTAAACGAGCAGTACTTC. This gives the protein CASSGRLAGVNEQYF.

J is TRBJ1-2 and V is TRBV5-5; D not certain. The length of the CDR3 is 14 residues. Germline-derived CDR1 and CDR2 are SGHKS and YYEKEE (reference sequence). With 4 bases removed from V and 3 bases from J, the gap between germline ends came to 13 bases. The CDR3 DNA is TGTGCCAGCAGCCCGGTTACTAATGACTATGGCTACACCTTC. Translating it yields CASSPVTNDYGYTF.

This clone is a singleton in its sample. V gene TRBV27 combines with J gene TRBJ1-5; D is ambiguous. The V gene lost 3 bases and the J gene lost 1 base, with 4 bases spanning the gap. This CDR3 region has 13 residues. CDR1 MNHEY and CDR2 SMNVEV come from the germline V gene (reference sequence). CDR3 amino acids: CASSFLSNQPQHF. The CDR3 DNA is TGTGCCAGCAGTTTTCTGAGCAATCAGCCCCAGCATTTT.

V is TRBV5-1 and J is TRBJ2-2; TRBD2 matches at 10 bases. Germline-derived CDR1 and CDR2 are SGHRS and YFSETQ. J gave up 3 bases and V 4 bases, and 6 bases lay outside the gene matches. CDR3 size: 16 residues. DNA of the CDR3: TGCGCCAGCAGCGCCGGGACTAGCGAGTACACCGGGGAGCTGTTTTTT. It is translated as CASSAGTSEYTGELFF. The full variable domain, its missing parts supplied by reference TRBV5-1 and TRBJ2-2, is KAGVTQTPRYLIKTRGQQVTLSCSPISGHRSVSWYQQTPGQGLQFLFEYFSETQRNKGNFPGRFSGRQFSNSRSEMNVSTLELGDSALYLCASSAGTSEYTGELFFGEGSRLTVL.

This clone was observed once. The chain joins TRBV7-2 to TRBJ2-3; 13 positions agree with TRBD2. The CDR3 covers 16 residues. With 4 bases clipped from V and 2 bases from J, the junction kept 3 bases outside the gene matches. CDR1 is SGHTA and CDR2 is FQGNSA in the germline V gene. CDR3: CASSYGLAGVTDTQYF. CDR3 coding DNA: TGTGCCAGCAGCTACGGACTAGCGGGAGTCACAGATACGCAGTATTTT.

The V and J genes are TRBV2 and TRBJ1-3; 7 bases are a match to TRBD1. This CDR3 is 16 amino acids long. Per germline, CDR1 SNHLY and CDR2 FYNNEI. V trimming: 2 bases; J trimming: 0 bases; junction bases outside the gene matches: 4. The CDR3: CASSESGTVSGNTIYF. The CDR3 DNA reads TGTGCCAGCAGTGAAAGTGGGACAGTCTCTGGAAACACCATATATTTT.

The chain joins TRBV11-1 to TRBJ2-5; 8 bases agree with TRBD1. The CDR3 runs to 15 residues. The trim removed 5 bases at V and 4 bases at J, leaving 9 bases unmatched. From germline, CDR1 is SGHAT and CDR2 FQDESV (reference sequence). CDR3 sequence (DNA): TGTGCCAGCAGCCCCCGAACAGGGGGACGAGAGACCCAGTACTTC. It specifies CASSPRTGGRETQYF. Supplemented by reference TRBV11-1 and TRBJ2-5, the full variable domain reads EAEVAQSPRYKITEKSQAVAFWCDPISGHATLYWYRQILGQGPELLVQFQDESVVDDSQLPKDRFSAERLKGVDSTLKIQPAELGDSAMYLCASSPRTGGRETQYFGPGTRLLVL.

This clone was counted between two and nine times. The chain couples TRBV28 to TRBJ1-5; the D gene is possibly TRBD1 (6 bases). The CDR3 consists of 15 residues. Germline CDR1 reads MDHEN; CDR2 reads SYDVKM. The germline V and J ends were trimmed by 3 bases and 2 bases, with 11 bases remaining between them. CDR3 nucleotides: TGTGCCAGCAGTTTTAGTTCAGGGGGCAATCAGCCCCAGCATTTT. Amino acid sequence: CASSFSSGGNQPQHF.

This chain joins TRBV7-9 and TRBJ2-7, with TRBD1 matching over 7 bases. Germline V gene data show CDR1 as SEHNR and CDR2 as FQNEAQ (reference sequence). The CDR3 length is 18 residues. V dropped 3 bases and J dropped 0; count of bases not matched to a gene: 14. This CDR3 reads CASSFRDSPTRNSYEQYF. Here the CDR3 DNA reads TGTGCCAGCAGCTTTCGGGACAGCCCCACCCGAAACTCCTACGAGCAGTACTTC.